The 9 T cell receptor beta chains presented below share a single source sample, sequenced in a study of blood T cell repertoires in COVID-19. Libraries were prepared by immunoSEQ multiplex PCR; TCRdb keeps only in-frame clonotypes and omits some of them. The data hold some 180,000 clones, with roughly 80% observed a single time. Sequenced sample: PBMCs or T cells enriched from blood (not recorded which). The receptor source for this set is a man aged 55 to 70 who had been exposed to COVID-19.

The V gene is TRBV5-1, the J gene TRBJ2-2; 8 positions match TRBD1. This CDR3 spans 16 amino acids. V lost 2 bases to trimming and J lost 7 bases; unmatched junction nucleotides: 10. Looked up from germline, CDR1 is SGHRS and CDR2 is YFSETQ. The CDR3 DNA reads TGCGCCAGCAGCTTATTAGCAGGGGGCGCAGGCGGGGAGCTGTTTTTT. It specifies CASSLLAGGAGGELFF.

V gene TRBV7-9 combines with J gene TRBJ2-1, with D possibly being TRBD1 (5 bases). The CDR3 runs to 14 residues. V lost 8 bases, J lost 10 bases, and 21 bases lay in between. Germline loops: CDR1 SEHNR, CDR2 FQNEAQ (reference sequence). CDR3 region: CASPPVVGREEQFF. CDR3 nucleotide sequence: TGTGCCAGCCCCCCGGTGGTGGGGCGAGAGGAGCAGTTCTTC.

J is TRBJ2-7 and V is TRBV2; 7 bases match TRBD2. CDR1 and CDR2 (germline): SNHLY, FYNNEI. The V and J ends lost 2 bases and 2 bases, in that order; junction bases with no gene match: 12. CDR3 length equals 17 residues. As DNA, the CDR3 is TGTGCCAGCAGTGAATTGTCCCCCGGGACTACTACCTACGAGCAGTACTTC. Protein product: CASSELSPGTTTYEQYF.

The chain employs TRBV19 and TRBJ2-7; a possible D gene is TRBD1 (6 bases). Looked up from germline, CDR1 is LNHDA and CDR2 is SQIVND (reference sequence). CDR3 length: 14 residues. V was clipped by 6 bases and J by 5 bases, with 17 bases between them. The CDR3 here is CASSTGSNKNEQYF. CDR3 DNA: TGTGCCAGTAGCACAGGGTCTAATAAGAACGAGCAGTACTTC.

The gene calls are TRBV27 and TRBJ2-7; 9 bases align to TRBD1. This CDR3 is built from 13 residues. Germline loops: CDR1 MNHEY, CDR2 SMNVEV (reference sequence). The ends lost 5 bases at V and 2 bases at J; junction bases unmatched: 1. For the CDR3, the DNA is TGTGCCAGCAGTAGACAGGGGGCCTACGAGCAGTACTTC. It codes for CASSRQGAYEQYF.

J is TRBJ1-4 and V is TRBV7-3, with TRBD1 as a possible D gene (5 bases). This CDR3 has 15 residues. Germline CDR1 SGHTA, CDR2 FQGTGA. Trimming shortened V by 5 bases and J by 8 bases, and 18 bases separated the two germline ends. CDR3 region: CASSEDAGPREKLFF. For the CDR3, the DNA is TGTGCCAGCAGCGAAGACGCAGGGCCTAGGGAAAAACTGTTTTTT. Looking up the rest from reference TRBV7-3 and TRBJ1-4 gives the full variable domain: GAGVSQTPSNKVTEKGKYVELRCDPISGHTALYWYRQSLGQGPEFLIYFQGTGAADDSGLPNDRFFAVRPEGSVSTLKIQRTERGDSAVYLCASSEDAGPREKLFFGSGTQLSVL.

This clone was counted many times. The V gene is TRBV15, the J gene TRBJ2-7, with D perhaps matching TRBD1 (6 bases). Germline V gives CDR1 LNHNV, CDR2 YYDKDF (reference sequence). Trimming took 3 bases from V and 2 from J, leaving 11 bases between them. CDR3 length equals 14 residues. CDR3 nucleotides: TGTGCCACCAGCAGGGGGACACAAACCTACGAGCAGTACTTC. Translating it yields CATSRGTQTYEQYF.

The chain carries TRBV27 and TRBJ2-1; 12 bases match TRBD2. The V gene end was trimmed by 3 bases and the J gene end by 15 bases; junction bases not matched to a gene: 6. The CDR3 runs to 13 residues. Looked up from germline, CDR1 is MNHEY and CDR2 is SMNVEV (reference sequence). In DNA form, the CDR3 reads TGTGCCAGCAGTTTCCGACTAGCGGGAGTGCTGTTCTTC. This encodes CASSFRLAGVLFF.

The CDR3 sequence: CASSHRTSYSQYF. The CDR3 DNA reads as TGTGCCAGCAGCCACCGGACTAGCTATTCGCAGTATTTT. The rearrangement links TRBV7-2 to TRBJ2-3, with 8 bases matching TRBD2. This CDR3 comprises 13 residues. Per the germline V gene, CDR1 is SGHTA and CDR2 is FQGNSA. The V gene end was trimmed by 5 bases and the J gene end by 10 bases; junction bases not matched to a gene: 8.